This T cell receptor beta chain was sequenced for a study of T cell responses to AZD1222 COVID-19 vaccine. Sequencing used immunoSEQ multiplex PCR; TCRdb keeps in-frame clones, though not all of them. The sample includes tens of thousands of clones, under 90% of them seen just once. Trimming shortened V by 2 bases and J by 5 bases, and 15 bases separated the two germline ends. Looked up from germline, CDR1 is MNHEY and CDR2 is SMNVEV (reference sequence). This CDR3 comprises 15 residues. The sequenced sample was peripheral blood, obtained on day 0 of AZD1222 vaccination. The chain recombines TRBV27 with TRBJ1-1; D not certain. This receptor was obtained from an adult in good health. The CDR3 here is CASSLRVEGVTEAFF. DNA for the CDR3: TGTGCCAGCAGTTTAAGGGTTGAGGGAGTGACTGAAGCTTTCTTT.